This TCR beta chain emerged from a study of cytomegalovirus exposure and HLA in healthy donors. General study results and limits: A later analysis found common viral pathogens apparently linked to several of the most significant clusters. Immune exposure data for these donors was limited to CMV serostatus. TCR association rates varied by HLA locus in a later analysis, with DRB1 highest and HLA-C lowest.

CDR3 size: 21 residues. J gave up 3 bases and V 0 bases, and 15 bases lay outside the gene matches. Per the germline V gene, CDR1 is SGHRS and CDR2 is YFSETQ. The PCR used 60 Vbeta and 13 Jbeta primers. Assay: immunoSEQ multiplex PCR; the TCRdb copy retains only in-frame clones and omits some. The table includes some 170,000 clones, 65% to 85% detected once. Of note for this clone: The antigen is unknown.

The TCR sequence derives from a woman aged 50 to 60 in good health and CMV-seropositive. This sequence joins TRBV5-1 and TRBJ2-3, with 14 nucleotides matching TRBD2. What was sequenced was PBMCs. CDR3 loop: CASSLGRTSGGPRPVTDTQYF. Here the CDR3 DNA reads TGCGCCAGCAGCTTGGGGAGGACTAGCGGGGGGCCCCGGCCGGTTACAGATACGCAGTATTTT.